Given below is one T cell receptor beta chain in context. This sample stems from a study of cytomegalovirus exposure and HLA in healthy donors. 60 Vbeta and 13 Jbeta primers were used in PCR. Generated by immunoSEQ multiplex PCR, the TCRdb table keeps only in-frame clones and is missing some. The sample carries 250,000 to 350,000 clones, approximately 90% recorded once. The CDR3 runs 11 residues. V was trimmed by 3 bases and J by 5 bases, leaving 4 bases between them. Per the germline V gene, CDR1 is MNHEY and CDR2 is SMNVEV (reference sequence). The rearrangement uses TRBV27 and TRBJ2-5; D is unclear. The clonotype originates from a woman in her late teens or twenties in good health and CMV-seronegative. Material for sequencing was PBMCs. The CDR3 DNA is TGTGCCAGCAGTTTGGGCGAGACCCAGTACTTC. Its protein is CASSLGETQYF.